This TCR beta chain was identified in a study of human T cells and chemical hapten exposure. Study conclusions and caveats: Expanded TCRs made up significantly more big CDR3 similarity clusters than controls did.

CDR3 size: 12 residues. Germline trimming cut 6 bases from V and 10 bases from J; bases unmatched to any gene: 8. CDR1 and CDR2 from the germline V gene are SNHLY and FYNNEI. TCRdb independently ran MiXCR on the RACE reads; one entry per CDR3 protein. The repertoire holds some 340,000 distinct CDR3 sequences, with around 7% as singletons. Time point noted: patch test 1, 2 weeks after DPC sensitization. Treatment defined: therapeutic diphenylcyclopropenone sensitization with weekly scalp DPC. Only a few counts were recorded for this clonotype. Its antigen is currently unknown. The sequenced sample was whole blood, obtained in connection with sensitization to the hapten diphenylcyclopropenone (DPC). The source is a woman between 18 and 29 years old with alopecia areata. Some clones in this sample may be carry-over from other donors' samples. V and J are TRBV2 and TRBJ1-1; 7 bases line up with TRBD1. The CDR3 here is CASRRQTGLAFF. CDR3 bases: TGTGCCAGCAGACGGCAGACAGGGCTAGCTTTCTTT.